The 13 T cell receptor beta chains presented below share a single source sample, sequenced in a study of shared clonotypes between healthy human individuals. Sequencing used immunoSEQ multiplex PCR; TCRdb keeps in-frame clones, though not all of them. The sample lists 2 million to 2.5 million clones, more than 80% occurring once. The specimen sequenced was naive CD4+ T cells from PBMCs. Subset indicated: CD45RA+ positively selected. These receptors were collected from a man aged 18 to 35 in good health. Some clones in this sample may be carry-over from other donors' samples.

The rearrangement joins TRBV7-8 to TRBJ2-3, with D hard to call. From germline, CDR1 is SGHVS and CDR2 FQNEAQ. V was clipped by 7 bases and J by 2 bases, with 19 bases between them. CDR3 length: 16 amino acids. This chain's CDR3 is CASTDLRRSSTDTQYF. CDR3 nucleotides: TGTGCCAGCACCGACCTCCGGCGGAGCTCCACAGATACGCAGTATTTT.

The chain joins TRBV19 to TRBJ1-2, with D uncertain. Trimming pared 3 bases from V and 3 bases from J, leaving 14 bases between. CDR3 length: 15 residues. Germline CDR1 reads LNHDA; CDR2 reads SQIVND (reference sequence). Here the CDR3 reads CASSIFLRLHYGYTF. The CDR3 nucleotides are TGTGCCAGTAGTATCTTTCTCCGTTTACACTATGGCTACACCTTC.

The chain has TRBV5-5 and TRBJ2-1; TRBD2 matches 13 bases. This CDR3 region has 16 residues. CDR1 is SGHKS, CDR2 YYEKEE, per germline (reference sequence). J gave up 7 bases and V 0 bases, and 4 bases lay outside the gene matches. CDR3 residues: CASSLAGTSGINEQFF. CDR3 nucleotide sequence: TGTGCCAGCAGCTTGGCCGGGACTAGCGGGATAAATGAGCAGTTCTTC.

This clone has a single count. This chain joins TRBV5-4 and TRBJ2-3; D is possibly TRBD2 (6 bases). V was clipped by 3 bases and J by 1 base, with 21 bases between them. The CDR3 sequence is 18 residues long. CDR1 and CDR2 from the germline V gene are SGHNT and YYREEE (reference sequence). The CDR3 nucleotides are TGTGCCAGCAGCTCCCGGGTCGGGAGAAGTAGTGGCACAGATACGCAGTATTTT. Protein: CASSSRVGRSSGTDTQYF. Based on the CDR3 plus reference TRBV5-4 and TRBJ2-3, the full variable domain is ETGVTQSPTHLIKTRGQQVTLRCSSQSGHNTVSWYQQALGQGPQFIFQYYREEENGRGNFPPRFSGLQFPNYSSELNVNALELDDSALYLCASSSRVGRSSGTDTQYFGPGTRLTVL.

The rearrangement uses TRBV5-5 and TRBJ2-2; D is uncertain. Per germline, CDR1 SGHKS and CDR2 YYEKEE (reference sequence). The length of the CDR3 is 13 residues. The germline V and J ends were trimmed by 3 bases and 7 bases, with 10 bases remaining between them. The CDR3: CASSSQEGGELFF. CDR3 coding DNA: TGTGCCAGCAGCTCGCAGGAAGGCGGGGAGCTGTTTTTT.

The chain employs TRBV5-4 and TRBJ2-7; TRBD2 agrees at 10 bases. The germline V gene has CDR1 SGHNT and CDR2 YYREEE (reference sequence). The length of the CDR3 is 15 residues. Trimming cost V 2 bases and J 4 bases; bases outside gene matches: 6. CDR3 residues: CASSFSSGSAYEQYF. The CDR3 DNA reads TGTGCCAGCAGCTTCTCTAGCGGGAGTGCATACGAGCAGTACTTC.

The chain links TRBV4-1 to TRBJ1-2; TRBD1 aligns across 7 bases. Germline CDR1 reads MGHRA; CDR2 reads YSYEKL. There are 14 residues in the CDR3. V shed 4 bases and J 2 bases; nucleotides not matched to a gene: 4. The CDR3 bases are TGCGCCAGCAGCCGCGACAGGGCGAACTATGGCTACACCTTC. Amino acids: CASSRDRANYGYTF.

The genes are TRBV7-9 and TRBJ2-1; weak D call: TRBD1 (5 bases). CDR3 size: 16 residues. Trimming cost V 3 bases and J 7 bases, with 19 bases left between them. Germline V gene data show CDR1 as SEHNR and CDR2 as FQNEAQ (reference sequence). The CDR3 nucleotides read TGTGCCAGCAGCTTTGGGCCCAGGGAACCAAGAAATGAGCAGTTCTTC. It yields the protein CASSFGPREPRNEQFF.

The gene calls are TRBV10-3 and TRBJ2-2, with D possibly matching TRBD1 (7 bases). Germline lookup yields CDR1 ENHRY and CDR2 SYGVKD. Between the trimmed V and J ends, which lost 10 bases and 0 bases, there was a span of 15 bases. The CDR3 is made up of 15 amino acids. CDR3 nucleotide sequence: TGTGCCACCAAAACAGGGGACTCGAACACCGGGGAGCTGTTTTTT. Translation gives CATKTGDSNTGELFF.

This rearrangement joins TRBV19 to TRBJ2-3, with unresolved D. V lost 5 bases and J 1 base, leaving 16 bases between the germline ends. CDR1 is LNHDA and CDR2 is SQIVND in the germline V gene (reference sequence). This CDR3 comprises 16 residues. CDR3 sequence reads: CASSPKGHGGTDTQYF. The CDR3 DNA reads TGTGCCAGTAGTCCCAAGGGCCACGGCGGCACAGATACGCAGTATTTT.

This sequence joins TRBV4-3 and TRBJ2-7; 7 bases fit TRBD1. The CDR3 runs 14 residues. The V gene's germline CDR1 is LGHNA and CDR2 YSLEER. The junction had 3 bases not matched to a gene; V was cut back by 1 base and J by 3 bases. CDR3 sequence reads: CASSQATGVYEQYF. The CDR3 DNA follows: TGCGCCAGCAGCCAAGCAACAGGGGTCTACGAGCAGTACTTC.

The CDR3, as DNA: TGTGCCAGCAGCTTAAAGGGGTCCTACGAGCAGTACTTC. Its protein product is CASSLKGSYEQYF. The rearrangement joins TRBV7-3 to TRBJ2-7; the D gene is possibly TRBD1 (5 bases). Trimming took 1 base from V and 1 from J, leaving 5 bases between them. Germline lookup yields CDR1 SGHTA and CDR2 FQGTGA. The CDR3 extends over 13 amino acids.

This clone occurred once. The CDR3 is CASSGDPLRGSFNQPQHF. For the CDR3, the DNA is TGTGCCAGCAGTGGTGACCCGCTTCGCGGGTCTTTCAATCAGCCCCAGCATTTT. The chain couples TRBV6-1 to TRBJ1-5; no reliable D call. The V gene lost 4 bases and the J gene lost 3 bases, with 22 bases spanning the gap. The CDR3 has 18 residues. Germline V gives CDR1 MNHNS, CDR2 SASEGT.